Each of the 27 T cell receptor beta chains below was sequenced from the same sample in a study of blood T cell repertoires in COVID-19. Using immunoSEQ multiplex PCR, the repertoire was profiled, and TCRdb retains in-frame clones only, with some absent. The table has 99,000 or so clones, under 80% seen once. Sequenced material: peripheral blood. The origin of the receptors is a woman aged 70-85 years with acute or convalescent COVID-19.

The chain recombines TRBV10-3 with TRBJ2-7; 10 nucleotides align to TRBD1. Germline CDR1 reads ENHRY; CDR2 reads SYGVKD. CDR3 length equals 15 residues. Trimming removed 0 bases from V and 6 bases from J; junction bases left unmatched: 5. DNA of the CDR3: TGTGCCATCAGTGAGTCCGCCGGGACAGGGGCCGAGCAGTACTTC. Translating it yields CAISESAGTGAEQYF.

The CDR3 nucleotides are TGTGCCAGCAGCTTGGCGAGGGTCAATGAGCAGTTCTTC. Protein: CASSLARVNEQFF. V is TRBV11-2 and J is TRBJ2-1; D perhaps matches TRBD2 (5 bases). V lost 3 bases and J lost 6, with 9 bases in between. This CDR3 region has 13 residues. Germline assignment: CDR1 SGHAT and CDR2 FQNNGV. The variable domain in full, completed from reference TRBV11-2 and TRBJ2-1, reads EAGVAQSPRYKIIEKRQSVAFWCNPISGHATLYWYQQILGQGPKLLIQFQNNGVVDDSQLPKDRFSAERLKGVDSTLKIQPAKLEDSAVYLCASSLARVNEQFFGPGTRLTVL.

The chain carries TRBV7-2 and TRBJ2-1; unclear D gene. V was pared by 2 bases and J by 0 bases, with 11 bases between. Germline V gives CDR1 SGHTA, CDR2 FQGNSA. The CDR3 spans 16 residues. The CDR3 here is CASSLQATYSYNEQFF. In DNA form, the CDR3 reads TGTGCCAGCAGCTTACAGGCTACTTACTCCTACAATGAGCAGTTCTTC.

This clone was observed a handful of times. J is TRBJ2-2 and V is TRBV7-9, with D uncertain. Between the trimmed V and J ends, which lost 8 bases and 1 base, there was a span of 11 bases. This CDR3 is built from 14 residues. CDR1 and CDR2 (germline): SEHNR, FQNEAQ (reference sequence). The CDR3 coding sequence is TGTGCCAGCCCCCGACTGGAGAACACCGGGGAGCTGTTTTTT. Translation gives CASPRLENTGELFF. Filled out from reference TRBV7-9 and TRBJ2-2, the complete variable domain reads DTGVSQNPRHKITKRGQNVTFRCDPISEHNRLYWYRQTLGQGPEFLTYFQNEAQLEKSRLLSDRFSAERPKGSFSTLEIQRTEQGDSAMYLCASPRLENTGELFFGEGSRLTVL.

This clone has just a few counts. The chain recombines TRBV7-2 with TRBJ1-5; TRBD1 matches at 7 bases. Germline CDR1 and CDR2: SGHTA and FQGNSA. Germline trimming cut 4 bases from V and 4 bases from J; bases unmatched to any gene: 7. This CDR3 spans 15 amino acids. The CDR3 here is CASSSADRINQPQHF. DNA for the CDR3: TGTGCCAGCAGCTCCGCGGACAGGATAAATCAGCCCCAGCATTTT.

The chain joins TRBV6-5 to TRBJ2-1; a weak D match, TRBD1 (5 bases). This CDR3 region has 15 residues. Trimming shortened V by 0 bases and J by 7 bases, and 13 bases separated the two germline ends. Per germline, CDR1 MNHEY and CDR2 SVGAGI. The CDR3 reads CASSYSKGRANEQFF. For the CDR3, the DNA is TGTGCCAGCAGTTACTCGAAAGGCAGGGCGAATGAGCAGTTCTTC.

The chain has TRBV3-1 (or the pseudogene TRBV3-2) and TRBJ2-7; the D is unclear. In germline, CDR1 is LGHDT, CDR2 YNNKEL (reference sequence). V lost 3 bases, J lost 0 bases, and 3 bases lay in between. The CDR3 sequence is 12 residues long. CDR3 sequence (DNA): TGTGCCAGCAGCCACGTCTCCTACGAGCAGTACTTC. Amino acids: CASSHVSYEQYF.

This clone was recorded a few times. This sequence joins TRBV5-7 and TRBJ1-1; 10 nucleotides line up with TRBD1. TRBV5-7 is labeled an ORF, and its function is uncertain. Losses at the gene ends were 5 bases for V and 5 bases for J; bases not matched to a gene: 6. The CDR3 has 14 amino acids. DNA of the CDR3: TGTGCCAGCAGTGGGGACAGGGGCGGAACTGAAGCTTTCTTT. It yields the protein CASSGDRGGTEAFF.

The V gene is TRBV6-5, the J gene TRBJ2-6, with D possibly matching TRBD2 (6 bases). Looked up from germline, CDR1 is MNHEY and CDR2 is SVGAGI. Trimming removed 10 bases at V and 2 bases at J, with 12 bases between. This CDR3 comprises 14 residues. The CDR3 protein is CATVADPGANVLTF. CDR3 in DNA: TGTGCCACCGTAGCGGATCCTGGGGCCAACGTCCTGACTTTC.

This clone was detected ten times or more. The rearrangement uses TRBV4-2 and TRBJ1-6; no clear D. Trimming stripped 0 bases from V and 10 bases from J, with 13 bases between. CDR1 and CDR2 (germline): LGHNA, YNFKEQ. This CDR3 is built from 15 residues. The CDR3 region is CASSQDEGLDSPLHF. The CDR3, as DNA: TGTGCCAGCAGCCAAGACGAGGGTTTGGACTCACCCCTCCACTTT.

The rearrangement joins TRBV4-2 to TRBJ1-4; weak D call: TRBD1 (5 bases). The V and J ends lost 4 bases and 0 bases respectively, with 27 bases between them. Germline V gene data show CDR1 as LGHNA and CDR2 as YNFKEQ. This CDR3 has 21 amino acids. CDR3 in amino acids: CASSPARGNLRGPTTNEKLFF. CDR3 in DNA: TGTGCCAGCAGCCCCGCACGGGGGAACCTCCGGGGACCCACAACTAATGAAAAACTGTTTTTT.

The chain employs TRBV7-7 and TRBJ1-3, with D possibly being TRBD1 (5 bases). In germline, CDR1 is SSHAT, CDR2 FNYEAQ (reference sequence). This CDR3 is 13 amino acids long. The V end lost 3 bases, the J end lost 4 bases, and 7 bases lay between the germline ends. CDR3 DNA: TGTGCCAGCAGCTTCCGACAGGGAAACACCATATATTTT. Translated: CASSFRQGNTIYF.

The chain links TRBV19 to TRBJ2-2; D is possibly TRBD2 (5 bases). V gave up 6 bases and J gave up 2 bases, with 13 bases separating them. Germline CDR1 LNHDA, CDR2 SQIVND (reference sequence). The CDR3 spans 15 residues. This chain's CDR3 is CASSPRTANTGELFF. The DNA of the CDR3 is TGTGCCAGTAGCCCCCGGACTGCAAACACCGGGGAGCTGTTTTTT.

This CDR3 is CASSLYSGTGANVLTF. Written as DNA, the CDR3 is TGTGCCAGCAGCTTGTATTCAGGGACTGGGGCCAACGTCCTGACTTTC. J is TRBJ2-6 and V is TRBV5-6; D may be TRBD1 (5 bases). The CDR3 is 16 residues long. Germline values: CDR1 SGHDT, CDR2 YYEEEE. V gave up 1 base and J gave up 2 bases, with 10 bases separating them.

V gene TRBV18 combines with J gene TRBJ1-2; TRBD1 matches 7 bases. The V gene's germline CDR1 is KGHSH and CDR2 LQKENI. This CDR3 spans 15 amino acids. With 3 bases clipped from V and 4 bases from J, the junction kept 8 bases outside the gene matches. CDR3 residues: CASSPGRDSSYGYTF. CDR3 in DNA: TGTGCCAGCTCACCGGGGCGGGACAGCAGCTATGGCTACACCTTC.

This clone was picked up a small number of times. The CDR3 reads CASSQGQGLGGGEKLFF. As DNA, the CDR3 is TGTGCCAGCAGCCAGGGACAGGGATTGGGTGGCGGTGAAAAACTGTTTTTT. The chain is built from TRBV7-2 and TRBJ1-4; 9 positions agree with TRBD1. The CDR3 extends over 17 amino acids. CDR1 is SGHTA, CDR2 FQGNSA, per germline. The junction had 14 bases not matched to a gene; V was cut back by 5 bases and J by 7 bases.

This clone was counted between two and nine times. V is TRBV5-6 and J is TRBJ1-1, with 10 bases identical to TRBD1. Trimming took 4 bases from V and 1 from J; bases not matched to a gene: 4. The germline CDR1 and CDR2 sequences are SGHDT and YYEEEE. The CDR3 spans 15 residues. The CDR3 protein is CASSARDRGNTEAFF. The CDR3 DNA is TGTGCCAGCAGCGCCCGGGACAGGGGGAACACTGAAGCTTTCTTT. Drawing the rest from reference TRBV5-6 and TRBJ1-1, the complete variable domain is DAGVTQSPTHLIKTRGQQVTLRCSPKSGHDTVSWYQQALGQGPQFIFQYYEEEERQRGNFPDRFSGHQFPNYSSELNVNALLLGDSALYLCASSARDRGNTEAFFGQGTRLTVV.

The chain recombines TRBV4-1 with TRBJ2-5; TRBD1 matches at 12 bases. CDR3 length: 16 amino acids. V was pared by 2 bases and J by 4 bases, with 5 bases of the junction left unmatched. The V gene's germline CDR1 is MGHRA and CDR2 YSYEKL. CDR3 region: CASSQMGTGGLETQYF. CDR3 nucleotides: TGCGCCAGCAGCCAAATGGGGACAGGGGGCTTAGAGACCCAGTACTTC.

Ten or more counts support this clone. This rearrangement joins TRBV6-5 to TRBJ1-2; 7 bases match TRBD1. With V trimmed by 6 bases and J by 7 bases, 5 bases remained unmatched. CDR3 size: 12 residues. The germline CDR1 and CDR2 sequences are MNHEY and SVGAGI. The CDR3 spells CASRTQGSGYTF. The CDR3 coding sequence is TGTGCCAGCAGAACACAGGGGTCTGGCTACACCTTC.

The chain is built from TRBV7-9 and TRBJ2-1, with D hard to call. Trimming cost V 3 bases and J 9 bases, with 9 bases left between them. Germline values: CDR1 SEHNR, CDR2 FQNEAQ (reference sequence). The CDR3 is made up of 12 amino acids. CDR3 DNA sequence: TGTGCCAGCAGCTTGGTCACCGGTGAGCAGTTCTTC. Protein sequence: CASSLVTGEQFF.

The chain recombines TRBV20-1 with TRBJ1-2, with unresolved D. CDR3 length: 12 amino acids. The V gene lost 3 bases and the J gene lost 4 bases, with 9 bases spanning the gap. Germline-derived CDR1 and CDR2 are DFQATT and SNEGSKA (reference sequence). As DNA, the CDR3 is TGCAGTGCTAGTGGCGGAACCTATGGCTACACCTTC. It specifies CSASGGTYGYTF.

This rearrangement joins TRBV6-5 to TRBJ2-3; D perhaps matches TRBD2 (5 bases). The V gene's germline CDR1 is MNHEY and CDR2 SVGAGI. V was trimmed by 6 bases and J by 3 bases, leaving 13 bases between them. The CDR3 length is 14 residues. Here the CDR3 reads CASRADTRTDTQYF. CDR3 DNA sequence: TGTGCCAGCAGGGCCGACACTAGAACAGATACGCAGTATTTT.

The genes are TRBV27 and TRBJ2-1; 9 nucleotides align to TRBD2. The CDR3 extends over 17 amino acids. Germline loops: CDR1 MNHEY, CDR2 SMNVEV (reference sequence). Trimming at V came to 0 bases and at J to 5 bases, leaving 8 bases not matched to a gene. The CDR3 is CASSLSKTSGADNEQFF. CDR3 nucleotides: TGTGCCAGCAGTTTATCGAAGACTAGCGGAGCCGACAATGAGCAGTTCTTC.

The sample holds one count of this clone. V and J are TRBV9 and TRBJ2-7; 14 bases line up with TRBD2. V was clipped by 3 bases and J by 3 bases; unmatched bases: 11. Germline CDR1 SGDLS, CDR2 YYNGEE. This CDR3 spans 18 amino acids. In DNA form, the CDR3 reads TGTGCCAGCAGCGAGGGACTAGCGGGGGAGTCTACTCTCTACGAGCAGTACTTC. It specifies CASSEGLAGESTLYEQYF.

V usage is TRBV9 and J usage is TRBJ2-7, with 8 bases fitting TRBD1. In germline, CDR1 is SGDLS, CDR2 YYNGEE. J was trimmed by 0 bases and V by 0 bases; bases with no gene match: 2. The CDR3 covers 15 residues. CDR3 bases: TGTGCCAGCAGCGTAGGTCAGGGGGCCTCCTACGAGCAGTACTTC. Residues: CASSVGQGASYEQYF.

This chain links TRBV15 with TRBJ1-2; D gene ambiguous. This CDR3 spans 13 amino acids. From germline, CDR1 is LNHNV and CDR2 YYDKDF (reference sequence). The V and J ends lost 5 bases and 2 bases respectively, with 9 bases between them. The CDR3 DNA sequence: TGTGCCACCAGCCAGGCGGGGAACTATGGCTACACCTTC. Protein: CATSQAGNYGYTF.

The chain carries TRBV4-1 and TRBJ1-6; D perhaps matches TRBD1 (6 bases). Germline CDR1 and CDR2: MGHRA and YSYEKL. This CDR3 region has 16 residues. V lost 0 bases and J lost 10, with 16 bases in between. CDR3 amino acids: CASSQERGAPGSPLHF. DNA of the CDR3: TGCGCCAGCAGCCAAGAACGGGGGGCGCCTGGATCACCCCTCCACTTT.